The clone carrying this TCR beta chain occurred many times. The antigen is unknown. This entry belongs to a study of identical twins. The CDR3 has 15 amino acids. The germline CDR1 and CDR2 sequences are MNHEY and SVGAGI. V gave up 0 bases and J gave up 0 bases, with 8 bases separating them. TCRdb called the 5' RACE reads again in MiXCR, with one record for every CDR3 protein. The repertoire consists of approximately 250,000 distinct CDR3 sequences, with approximately 7.1% occurring once and the leading ten covering 13% to 15%. General study points: Twins shared beta out-of-frame sequences in excess, but this excess was weaker.

These data also featured in a second study, about T cells expressing NK-cell markers. That investigation notes: The eight sequenced donors comprised seven who were HCMV-seropositive and one who was seronegative. The study did not resolve the HCMV specificity of expanded NKG2C+ T cell clones.

The gene calls are TRBV6-5 and TRBJ1-1; D not resolved. This TCR was recovered from a woman aged 18-35 years in good health. The sequenced sample consisted of CD8+ T cells sorted from blood. The CDR3 is CASSYSGGMNTEAFF. DNA of the CDR3: TGTGCCAGCAGTTACTCGGGCGGGATGAACACTGAAGCTTTCTTT.